The 6 T cell receptor beta chains below were found in one sample sequenced in a study of T cell changes during pregnancy in multiple sclerosis. Method: immunoSEQ multiplex PCR; TCRdb's copy keeps in-frame clones and lacks some. Of 69,000 or so clones listed, roughly 90% are singletons. The sample was CD4+ T cells from peripheral blood mononuclear cells, taken in the third trimester of pregnancy. The receptors were sampled from a female donor in good health, enrolled as a control in a pregnancy study.

The chain joins TRBV10-3 to TRBJ2-3; a possible D gene is TRBD2 (6 bases). This CDR3 comprises 15 residues. Germline CDR1 is ENHRY and CDR2 is SYGVKD. Trimming pared 11 bases from V and 2 bases from J, leaving 20 bases between. The CDR3 loop reads CAAASHAGTTDTQYF. The CDR3 nucleotides are TGTGCCGCCGCGAGCCACGCGGGGACCACAGATACGCAGTATTTT.

This clone was recorded once. This sequence joins TRBV2 and TRBJ2-7; TRBD1 agrees at 8 bases. CDR1 SNHLY and CDR2 FYNNEI come from the germline V gene. The CDR3 spans 15 residues. After removal of 4 bases from V and 1 base from J, the junction contained 6 bases not matched to a gene. For the CDR3, the DNA is TGTGCCAGCAGTGCCGGGGACAGGAGGTCCTACGAGCAGTACTTC. Its protein is CASSAGDRRSYEQYF.

This clone was seen only once. This chain links TRBV10-3 with TRBJ1-1, with D unresolved. V was shortened by 6 bases and J by 3 bases, with 14 bases between the two germline ends. The CDR3 spans 14 residues. Germline V gives CDR1 ENHRY, CDR2 SYGVKD. The CDR3 loop reads CAIRYGEEDTEAFF. The CDR3 DNA is TGTGCCATCAGGTACGGGGAGGAGGACACTGAAGCTTTCTTT.

This clone was recorded only once. The chain is built from TRBV4-1 and TRBJ2-7; the D gene is possibly TRBD2 (6 bases). The germline V gene has CDR1 MGHRA and CDR2 YSYEKL. Deletions cut 0 bases from V and 3 bases from J, with 12 bases between. The CDR3 sequence is 15 residues long. The DNA of the CDR3 is TGCGCCAGCAGCCAAGAGGGTGCGGGGCTCTACGAGCAGTACTTC. This codes for CASSQEGAGLYEQYF.

This clone was detected once. The V gene is TRBV6-5, the J gene TRBJ1-1; the match to TRBD1 covers 7 bases. This CDR3 region has 16 residues. The germline CDR1 and CDR2 sequences are MNHEY and SVGAGI. V gave up 2 bases and J gave up 1 base; unmatched junction bases: 7. Here the CDR3 DNA reads TGTGCCAGCAGTTACCAACAGGGGTTCTCGAACACTGAAGCTTTCTTT. Translated, it gives CASSYQQGFSNTEAFF.

This clone was recorded only once. This chain uses TRBV11-3 with TRBJ1-1; 9 positions match TRBD1. The junction had 1 base not matched to a gene; V was cut back by 3 bases and J by 5 bases. The CDR3 has 13 amino acids. Per the germline V gene, CDR1 is SGHNT and CDR2 is YENEEA. CDR3 protein: CASSFDRGTEAFF. The CDR3 DNA sequence: TGTGCCAGCAGCTTTGACAGGGGGACTGAAGCTTTCTTT.